This passage covers 18 T cell receptor beta chains from one sample sequenced in a study of blood T cells in healthy people across ages. The use of a sample-barcoded 5' primer and a J-beta primer mix characterized a second PCR of about 7 to 12 cycles. TCRdb re-analysed the 5' RACE reads in MiXCR, keeping a single row per CDR3 protein. The table has 650,000 to 1,000,000 distinct CDR3 sequences, about 36% seen once. The specimen was blood. The receptors here all came from a man between 18 and 29 years old in good health.

For this clonotype: A clone one base away is much larger, so this may be a read error. The chain joins TRBV5-1 to TRBJ1-2; D uncertain. Trimming cost V 5 bases and J 6 bases, with 14 bases left between them. The CDR3 length is 13 residues. Germline lookup yields CDR1 SGHRS and CDR2 YFSETQ. The DNA of the CDR3 is TGCGCCAGCAGATTCGGGGATGGCCATGGCTACACCTTC. Encoded protein: CASRFGDGHGYTF. Drawing the rest from reference TRBV5-1 and TRBJ1-2, the complete variable domain is KAGVTQTPRYLIKTRGQQVTLSCSPISGHRSVSWYQQTPGQGLQFLFEYFSETQRNKGNFPGRFSGRQFSNSRSEMNVSTLELGDSALYLCASRFGDGHGYTFGSGTRLTVV.

This clonotype was counted ten times or more. The V gene is TRBV10-3, the J gene TRBJ1-2; D uncertain. Germline V gene sequence: CDR1 ENHRY, CDR2 SYGVKD. V shed 0 bases and J shed 8 bases, with 13 bases lying between them. CDR3 length: 14 amino acids. The CDR3 nucleotides read TGTGCCATCAGTGAGTCGGCCGCCACGGCAGGCTACACCTTC. This codes for CAISESAATAGYTF.

To note about this clonotype: Since a much larger clone is just one base distant, this may be a read error. The chain couples TRBV29-1 to TRBJ2-7; perhaps TRBD2 as D (6 bases). V was clipped by 5 bases and J by 7 bases, with 21 bases between them. This CDR3 comprises 14 residues. Per germline, CDR1 SQVTM and CDR2 ANQGSEA. The CDR3 region is CSVPPWDSNNEQYF. DNA of the CDR3: TGCAGCGTTCCCCCGTGGGACTCCAACAATGAGCAGTACTTC.

This chain links TRBV25-1 with TRBJ2-2, with D uncertain. Germline-derived CDR1 and CDR2 are MGHDK and SYGVNS. Trimming pared 0 bases from V and 2 bases from J, leaving 4 bases between. This CDR3 has 14 residues. CDR3 sequence: CASSEYGNTGELFF. CDR3 DNA sequence: TGTGCCAGCAGTGAATACGGTAACACCGGGGAGCTGTTTTTT.

This clonotype was recorded many times. One junction end disagrees with the germline gene, perhaps due to a read error. The chain carries TRBV12-3 or TRBV12-4 and TRBJ2-7, with D hard to call. The CDR3 loop spans 14 amino acids. CDR3 region: CASSSAFSSSEQYF. The CDR3 bases are TGTGCCAGCAGTTCTGCGTTCTCCTCCTCCGAGCAGTACTTC.

This clonotype came up a few times. The rearrangement links TRBV5-8 to TRBJ1-2, with D unresolved. The CDR3 totals 12 residues. Germline V gene sequence: CDR1 SGHTS, CDR2 YDEGEE. Trimming stripped 4 bases from V and 7 bases from J, with 11 bases between. The CDR3 is CASSEDMGGYTF. CDR3 sequence (DNA): TGTGCCAGCAGCGAAGACATGGGTGGCTACACCTTC.

This clonotype came up a few times. The chain has TRBV5-6 and TRBJ1-2; 9 positions match TRBD1. Trimming at V came to 0 bases and at J to 8 bases, leaving 5 bases not matched to a gene. The germline CDR1 and CDR2 sequences are SGHDT and YYEEEE. The CDR3 contains 14 residues. As DNA, the CDR3 is TGTGCCAGCAGCTTGGACAGGGGGCTAACGGGCTACACCTTC. Translated, it gives CASSLDRGLTGYTF. The complete variable domain, with remaining parts taken from reference TRBV5-6 and TRBJ1-2, reads DAGVTQSPTHLIKTRGQQVTLRCSPKSGHDTVSWYQQALGQGPQFIFQYYEEEERQRGNFPDRFSGHQFPNYSSELNVNALLLGDSALYLCASSLDRGLTGYTFGSGTRLTVV.

J is TRBJ1-1 and V is TRBV20-1; D may be TRBD1 (6 bases). Trimming shortened V by 3 bases and J by 3 bases, and 17 bases separated the two germline ends. The CDR3 loop spans 15 amino acids. Germline values: CDR1 DFQATT, CDR2 SNEGSKA (reference sequence). The CDR3 spells CSARGPRRGDTEAFF. The CDR3 DNA sequence: TGCAGTGCTAGGGGCCCTCGAAGGGGGGACACTGAAGCTTTCTTT.

This clonotype was seen a single time. One end of the junction is discordant with germline, which a read error may explain. This sequence joins TRBV5-1 and TRBJ2-1, with 7 bases identical to TRBD2. Germline loops: CDR1 SGHRS, CDR2 YFSETQ. The CDR3 covers 15 residues. The CDR3 sequence is CTSSLDGTTTYEQFF. The CDR3 nucleotides are TGCACCAGCAGCTTGGATGGGACTACAACCTACGAGCAGTTCTTC.

V gene TRBV7-2 combines with J gene TRBJ2-4; D gene unclear. The last part of the DNA fits TRBJ2-7 better; the J call may be wrong. Germline V gene lookup returns CDR1 SGHTA and CDR2 FQGNSA. CDR3 length equals 14 residues. The CDR3 region has the DNA TGTGCCAGCAGCTTAGGCGAGGAAGGCTACGAGCAGTACTTC. Its protein product is CASSLGEEGYEQYF.

Many counts were recorded for this clonotype. This chain uses TRBV5-1 with TRBJ2-1, with D maybe TRBD2 (6 bases). The CDR3 length is 15 residues. The germline V gene has CDR1 SGHRS and CDR2 YFSETQ. Trimming cost V 3 bases and J 3 bases, with 13 bases left between them. CDR3 amino acids: CASSSRGSLYNEQFF. DNA of the CDR3: TGCGCCAGCAGCTCCCGGGGGTCTCTCTACAATGAGCAGTTCTTC.

The rearrangement joins TRBV29-1 to TRBJ2-1; the match to TRBD1 covers 10 bases. CDR1 is SQVTM, CDR2 ANQGSEA, per germline. The CDR3 length is 13 residues. Losses at the gene ends were 4 bases for V and 7 bases for J; bases not matched to a gene: 4. CDR3 loop: CSVAGTGDNEQFF. CDR3 coding DNA: TGCAGCGTTGCCGGGACAGGGGATAATGAGCAGTTCTTC.

The rearrangement links TRBV10-3 to TRBJ2-5; 7 bases align to TRBD1. CDR1 and CDR2 from the germline V gene are ENHRY and SYGVKD. This CDR3 has 14 residues. V shed 4 bases, J shed 0 bases, and the junction held 2 bases outside the gene matches. The CDR3 DNA follows: TGTGCCATCAGTGGACAGGGCTACCAAGAGACCCAGTACTTC. Translated, it gives CAISGQGYQETQYF.

As to this clonotype: A much larger clone lies a single base off, so this may be a read error. The rearrangement links TRBV6-2 or TRBV6-3 to TRBJ2-7; 8 positions match TRBD2. The DNA end lines up better with TRBJ2-5; the J call may be wrong. Germline V gene lookup returns CDR1 MNHEY and CDR2 SVGEGT. This CDR3 contains 13 residues. CDR3 DNA: TGTGCCGGCAGTTACGTAGCGGGGGAGACCCAGTACTTC. Protein sequence: CAGSYVAGETQYF.

This clonotype has a single count. V gene TRBV6-1 combines with J gene TRBJ2-5; D perhaps matches TRBD1 (6 bases). The CDR3 runs 16 residues. Trimming left V 8 bases short and J 11 bases short, with 30 bases between. CDR1 and CDR2 from the germline V gene are MNHNS and SASEGT. CDR3 bases: TGTGCCAGCCCGAGCCACCCGGACAGACGCTACAATGAGCAGTACTTC. Amino acids: CASPSHPDRRYNEQYF.

This chain joins TRBV14 and TRBJ2-1; no reliable D call. CDR1 and CDR2 from the germline V gene are SGHDN and FVKESK. Trimming stripped 4 bases from V and 5 bases from J, with 12 bases between. The CDR3 runs 14 residues. CDR3 coding DNA: TGTGCCAGCAGCCGACACCCGGCCAACAATGAGCAGTTCTTC. Translated: CASSRHPANNEQFF.

With respect to this clonotype: A much larger clone differs from this one at a single base, so this may be a read error. V and J are TRBV7-9 and TRBJ1-6, with 9 bases aligning to TRBD1. The CDR3 is made up of 15 amino acids. Germline V gene lookup returns CDR1 SEHNR and CDR2 FQNEAQ (reference sequence). V dropped 5 bases and J dropped 6; count of bases not matched to a gene: 5. CDR3 amino acids: CASSHPDRGNSPLHF. CDR3 DNA sequence: TGTGCCAGCAGCCATCCGGACAGGGGTAATTCACCCCTCCACTTT.

This clonotype showed up many times. The chain joins TRBV7-2 to TRBJ1-5, with a tentative D call TRBD1 (6 bases). CDR1 and CDR2 from the germline V gene are SGHTA and FQGNSA. V was clipped by 3 bases and J by 4 bases, with 7 bases between them. The CDR3 length is 13 residues. CDR3: CASSFQGNQPQHF. DNA of the CDR3: TGTGCCAGCAGCTTTCAGGGGAATCAGCCCCAGCATTTT. Together with reference TRBV7-2 and TRBJ1-5, the CDR3 gives the full variable domain: GAGVSQSPSNKVTEKGKDVELRCDPISGHTALYWYRQSLGQGLEFLIYFQGNSAPDKSGLPSDRFSAERTGGSVSTLTIQRTQQEDSAVYLCASSFQGNQPQHFGDGTRLSIL.